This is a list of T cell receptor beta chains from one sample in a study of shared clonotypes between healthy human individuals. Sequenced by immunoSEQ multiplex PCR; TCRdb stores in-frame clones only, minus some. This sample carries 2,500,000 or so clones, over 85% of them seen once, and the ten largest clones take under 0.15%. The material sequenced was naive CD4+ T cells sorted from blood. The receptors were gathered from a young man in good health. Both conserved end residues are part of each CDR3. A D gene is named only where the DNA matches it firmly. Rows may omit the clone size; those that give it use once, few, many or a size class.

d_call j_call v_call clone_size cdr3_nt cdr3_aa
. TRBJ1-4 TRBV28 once TGTGCCAGCAGCCCCCGGCGAGAAAAACTGTTTTTT CASSPRREKLFF
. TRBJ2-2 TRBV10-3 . TGTGCCATCACCCACGGAGCGACCCATAGGGCCGGGGAGCTGTTTTTT CAITHGATHRAGELFF
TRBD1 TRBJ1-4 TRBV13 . TGTGCCAGCAGCTCCCAGGGGGGAGGAGTTGGAAAACTGTTTTTT CASSSQGGGVGKLFF
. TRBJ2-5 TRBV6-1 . TGTGCCAGCAGTGAAATGGCGAGGGTTATACAAGAGACCCAGTACTTC CASSEMARVIQETQYF
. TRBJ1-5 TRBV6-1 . TGTGCCAGCAGTGAAATAGGGGGAAATCAGCCCCAGCATTTT CASSEIGGNQPQHF
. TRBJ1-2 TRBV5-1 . TGCGCCAGCAGCTTGGAAGGCTTCTGGGGCTACACCTTC CASSLEGFWGYTF
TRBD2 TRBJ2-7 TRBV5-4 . TGTGCCAGCAGCCGGACTAGCGGAACCTACGAGCAGTACTTC CASSRTSGTYEQYF
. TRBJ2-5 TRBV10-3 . TGTGCCATCAGTTGGGCAGGGACGGGAGAGACCCAGTACTTC CAISWAGTGETQYF
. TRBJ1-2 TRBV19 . TGTGCCAGTAGTATGGCTAACTATGGCTACACCTTC CASSMANYGYTF
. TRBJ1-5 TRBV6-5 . TGTGCCAGCAGTTACTCTGGGAGCAATCAGCCCCAGCATTTT CASSYSGSNQPQHF
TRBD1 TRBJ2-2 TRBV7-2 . TGTGCCAGCAGCACAAGACAGGGGGCAACCGGGGAGCTGTTTTTT CASSTRQGATGELFF
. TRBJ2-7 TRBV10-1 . TGCGCCCCCCTCCCGTCGAGCTCCTACGAGCAGTACTTC CAPLPSSSYEQYF